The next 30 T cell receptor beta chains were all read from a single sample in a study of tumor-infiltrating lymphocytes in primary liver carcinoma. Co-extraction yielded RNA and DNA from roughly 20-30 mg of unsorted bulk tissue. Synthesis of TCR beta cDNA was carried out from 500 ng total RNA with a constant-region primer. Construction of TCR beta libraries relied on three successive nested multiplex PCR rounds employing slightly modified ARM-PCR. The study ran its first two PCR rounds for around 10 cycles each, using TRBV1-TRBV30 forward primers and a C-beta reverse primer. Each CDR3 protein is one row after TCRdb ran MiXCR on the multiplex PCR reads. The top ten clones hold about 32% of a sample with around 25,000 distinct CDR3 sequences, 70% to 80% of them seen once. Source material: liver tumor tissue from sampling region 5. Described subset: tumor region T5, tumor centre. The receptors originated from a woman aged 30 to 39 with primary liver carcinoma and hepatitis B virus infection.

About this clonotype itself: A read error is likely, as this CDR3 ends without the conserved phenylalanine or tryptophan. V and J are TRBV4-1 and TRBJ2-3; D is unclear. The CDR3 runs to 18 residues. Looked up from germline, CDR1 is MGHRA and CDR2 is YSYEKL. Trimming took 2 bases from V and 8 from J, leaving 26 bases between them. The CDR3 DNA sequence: TGCGCCAGCAGCCAACTAGGCATGGTGGCTGAAGACTCGGGTACGCAGTATCTT. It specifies CASSQLGMVAEDSGTQYL.

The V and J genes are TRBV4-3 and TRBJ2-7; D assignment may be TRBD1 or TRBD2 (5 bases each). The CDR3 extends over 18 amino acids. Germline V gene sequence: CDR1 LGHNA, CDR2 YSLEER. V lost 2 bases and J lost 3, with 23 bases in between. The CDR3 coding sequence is TGCGCCAGCAGCCAAACTGTGACTGGGGGTTACATTAGCTACGAGCAGTACTTC. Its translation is CASSQTVTGGYISYEQYF.

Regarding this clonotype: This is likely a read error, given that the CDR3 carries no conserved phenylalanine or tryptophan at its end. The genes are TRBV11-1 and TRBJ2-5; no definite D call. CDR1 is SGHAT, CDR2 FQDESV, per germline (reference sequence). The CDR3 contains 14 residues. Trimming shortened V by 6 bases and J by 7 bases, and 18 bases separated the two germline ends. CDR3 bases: TGTGCCAGCAGTTGGGCAGGAGACACTGGGACCCAGTACTAC. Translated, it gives CASSWAGDTGTQYY.

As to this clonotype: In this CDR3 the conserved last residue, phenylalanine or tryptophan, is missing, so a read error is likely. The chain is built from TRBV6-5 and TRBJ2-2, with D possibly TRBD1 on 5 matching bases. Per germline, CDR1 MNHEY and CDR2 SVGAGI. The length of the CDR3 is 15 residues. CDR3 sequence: CASSPRTWFTGELFS. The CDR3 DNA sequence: TGCGCCAGTAGTCCGCGGACATGGTTCACCGGGGAGCTGTTTTCT.

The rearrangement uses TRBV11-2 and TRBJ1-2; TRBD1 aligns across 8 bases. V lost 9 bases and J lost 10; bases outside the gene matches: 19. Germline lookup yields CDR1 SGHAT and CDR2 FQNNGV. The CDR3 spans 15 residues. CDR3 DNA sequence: TGTGCCAGTAGCCGCAGGGGGCGCGGGGACTGTGACTACACCTTC. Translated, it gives CASSRRGRGDCDYTF.

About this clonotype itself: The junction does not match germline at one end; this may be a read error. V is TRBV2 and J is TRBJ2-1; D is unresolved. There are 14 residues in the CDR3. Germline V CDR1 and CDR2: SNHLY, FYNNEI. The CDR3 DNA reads TGTGCAAGCAGTGAGTCTACTGGAAGTAATGAGCAGTTCTTC. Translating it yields CASSESTGSNEQFF.

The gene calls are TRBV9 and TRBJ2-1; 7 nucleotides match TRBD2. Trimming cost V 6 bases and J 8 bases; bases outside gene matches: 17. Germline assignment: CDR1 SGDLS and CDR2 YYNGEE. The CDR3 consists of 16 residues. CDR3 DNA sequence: TGTGCCAGCACCGCATATCCCTCGTGGGAGGGGCATGAGCAGTTCTTC. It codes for CASTAYPSWEGHEQFF.

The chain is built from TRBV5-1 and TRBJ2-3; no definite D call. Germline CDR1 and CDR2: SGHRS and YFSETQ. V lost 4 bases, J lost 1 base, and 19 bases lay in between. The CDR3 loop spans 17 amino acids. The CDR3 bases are TGCGCCAGCAGCATAGGTCATCAGGATAGGGGCACAGATACGCAGTATTTT. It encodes CASSIGHQDRGTDTQYF.

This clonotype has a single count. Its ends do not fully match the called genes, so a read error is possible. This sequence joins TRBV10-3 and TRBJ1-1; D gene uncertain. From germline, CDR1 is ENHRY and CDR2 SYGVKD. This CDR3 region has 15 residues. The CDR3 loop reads CAIGESTGMLTEAFF. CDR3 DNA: TGTGCCATCGGTGAGTCGACTGGGATGTTGACTGAAGCTTTCTTT.

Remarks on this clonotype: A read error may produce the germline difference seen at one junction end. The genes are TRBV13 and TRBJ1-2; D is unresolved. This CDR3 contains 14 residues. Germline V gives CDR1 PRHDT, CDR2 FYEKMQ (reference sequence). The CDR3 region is CAGSLKEDFYGYTF. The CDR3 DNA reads TGTGCCGGCAGCTTAAAAGAGGACTTCTATGGCTACACCTTC.

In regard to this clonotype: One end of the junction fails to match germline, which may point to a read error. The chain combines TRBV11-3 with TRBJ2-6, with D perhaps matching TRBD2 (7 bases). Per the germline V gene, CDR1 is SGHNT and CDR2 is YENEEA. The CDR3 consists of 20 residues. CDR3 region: CASSHFGGGGSHSGANDLTF. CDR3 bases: TGTGCCAGCAGTCACTTCGGCGGCGGGGGCTCCCACTCTGGGGCCAACGACCTGACTTTC.

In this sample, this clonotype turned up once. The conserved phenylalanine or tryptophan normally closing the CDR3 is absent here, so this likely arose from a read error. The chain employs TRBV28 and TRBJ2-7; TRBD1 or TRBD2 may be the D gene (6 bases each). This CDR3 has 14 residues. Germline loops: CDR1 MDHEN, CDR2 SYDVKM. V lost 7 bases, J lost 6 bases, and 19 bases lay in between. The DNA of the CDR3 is TGTGCCAGCACTTTGGAGGGGGAGTGGTCCGAGCAGTACCTC. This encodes CASTLEGEWSEQYL.

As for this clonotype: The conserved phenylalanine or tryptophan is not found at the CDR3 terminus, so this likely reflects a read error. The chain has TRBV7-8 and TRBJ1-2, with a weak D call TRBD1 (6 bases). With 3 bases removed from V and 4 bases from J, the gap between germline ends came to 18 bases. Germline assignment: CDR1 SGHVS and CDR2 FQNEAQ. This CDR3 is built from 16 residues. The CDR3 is CASSFEWIGGGYGYTS. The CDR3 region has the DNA TGTGCCAGCAGCTTCGAATGGATAGGGGGTGGCTATGGCTACACCTCC.

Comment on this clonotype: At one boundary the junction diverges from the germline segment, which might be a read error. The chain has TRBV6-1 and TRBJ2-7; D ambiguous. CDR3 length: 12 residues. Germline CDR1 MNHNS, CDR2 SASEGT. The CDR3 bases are TGTGCCAGCAGTGGTCTATCCTACGAGCAGTACTTT. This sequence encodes CASSGLSYEQYF.

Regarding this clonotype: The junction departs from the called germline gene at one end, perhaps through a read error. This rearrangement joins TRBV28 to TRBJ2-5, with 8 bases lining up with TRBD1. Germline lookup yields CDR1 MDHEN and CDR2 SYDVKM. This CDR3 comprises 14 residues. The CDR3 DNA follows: TGTGCCTGCAGTTACCCAGGGGGCCGGGAGACCCAGTACTTC. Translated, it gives CACSYPGGRETQYF.

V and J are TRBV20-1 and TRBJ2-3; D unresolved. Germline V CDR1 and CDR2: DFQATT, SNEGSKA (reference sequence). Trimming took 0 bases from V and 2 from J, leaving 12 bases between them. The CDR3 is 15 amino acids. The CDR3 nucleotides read TGCAGTGCTAGAGATGGGTACTCGACCACAGATACGCAGTATTTT. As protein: CSARDGYSTTDTQYF.

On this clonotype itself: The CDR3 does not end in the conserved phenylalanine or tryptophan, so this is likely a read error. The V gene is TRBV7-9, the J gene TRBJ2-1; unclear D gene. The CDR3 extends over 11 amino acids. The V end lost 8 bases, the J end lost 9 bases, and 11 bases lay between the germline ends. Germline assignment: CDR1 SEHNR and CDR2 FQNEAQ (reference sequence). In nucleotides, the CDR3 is TGTGCCAGCGAGCGAAACAGTGAGCAGTTCTCC. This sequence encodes CASERNSEQFS.

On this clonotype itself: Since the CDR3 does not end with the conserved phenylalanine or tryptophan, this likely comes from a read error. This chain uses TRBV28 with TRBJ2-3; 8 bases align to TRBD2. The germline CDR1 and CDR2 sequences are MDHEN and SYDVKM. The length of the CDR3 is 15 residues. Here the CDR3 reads CASTRTSWVTDTQYL. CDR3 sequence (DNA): TGTGCCAGCACTCGGACTAGCTGGGTGACAGATACACAGTATTTA.

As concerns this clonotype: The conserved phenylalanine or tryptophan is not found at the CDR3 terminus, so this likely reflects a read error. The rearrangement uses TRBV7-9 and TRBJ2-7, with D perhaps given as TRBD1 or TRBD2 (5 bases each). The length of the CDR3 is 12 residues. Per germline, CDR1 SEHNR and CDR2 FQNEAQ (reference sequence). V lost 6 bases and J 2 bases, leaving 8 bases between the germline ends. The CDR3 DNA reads TGTGCCAGCAGAGCGGACACCTACGAGCAGTACTCC. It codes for CASRADTYEQYS.

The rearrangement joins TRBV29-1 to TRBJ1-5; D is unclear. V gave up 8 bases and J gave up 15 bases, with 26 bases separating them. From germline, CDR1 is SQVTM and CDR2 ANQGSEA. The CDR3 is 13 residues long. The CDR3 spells CSIATDLHQSRHF. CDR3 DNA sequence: TGCAGCATTGCGACCGACCTCCATCAGTCACGGCATTTT.

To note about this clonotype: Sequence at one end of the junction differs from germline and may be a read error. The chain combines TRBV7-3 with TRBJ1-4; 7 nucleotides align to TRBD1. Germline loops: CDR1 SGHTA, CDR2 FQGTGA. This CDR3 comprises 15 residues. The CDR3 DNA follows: TGTACCAGCAGCCCCACGGGACAGCCTAATGAAAAACTGTTTTTT. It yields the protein CTSSPTGQPNEKLFF. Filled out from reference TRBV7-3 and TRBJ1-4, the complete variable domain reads GAGVSQTPSNKVTEKGKYVELRCDPISGHTALYWYRQSLGQGPEFLIYFQGTGAADDSGLPNDRFFAVRPEGSVSTLKIQRTERGDSAVYLCTSSPTGQPNEKLFFGSGTQLSVL.

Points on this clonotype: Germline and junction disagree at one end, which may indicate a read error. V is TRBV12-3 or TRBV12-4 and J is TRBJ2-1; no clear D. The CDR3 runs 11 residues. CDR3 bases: TGTGCCAGTAGTCCGGAAGTAGAGCTGTTCTTC. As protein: CASSPEVELFF.

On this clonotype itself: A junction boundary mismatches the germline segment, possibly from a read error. CDR3 protein: CATSDFGSSTQETQCF. The CDR3 bases are TGTGCCACCAGTGATTTTGGGTCGAGCACACAAGAGACCCAGTGCTTC. The V call is TRBV24-1, the J call TRBJ2-5; D gene ambiguous. Germline CDR1 reads KGHDR; CDR2 reads SFDVKD. The CDR3 has 16 amino acids.

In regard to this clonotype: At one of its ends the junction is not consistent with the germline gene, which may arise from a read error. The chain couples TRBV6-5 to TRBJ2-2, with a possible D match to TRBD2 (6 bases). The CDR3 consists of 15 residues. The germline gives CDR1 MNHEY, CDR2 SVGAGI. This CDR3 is CANSLMGLNTGGLFF. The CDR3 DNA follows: TGTGCCAACAGCCTCATGGGACTGAACACCGGGGGGCTGTTTTTT.

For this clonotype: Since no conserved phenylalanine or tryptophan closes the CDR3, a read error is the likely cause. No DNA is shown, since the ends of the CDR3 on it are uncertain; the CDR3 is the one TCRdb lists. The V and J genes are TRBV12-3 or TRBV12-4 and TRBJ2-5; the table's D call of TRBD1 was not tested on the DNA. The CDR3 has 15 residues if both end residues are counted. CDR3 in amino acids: CTSSTYPGSEETRYI.

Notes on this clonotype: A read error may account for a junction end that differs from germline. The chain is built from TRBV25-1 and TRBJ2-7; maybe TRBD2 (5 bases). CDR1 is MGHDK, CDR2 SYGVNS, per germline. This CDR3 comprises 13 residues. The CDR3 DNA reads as TGTGCCGGCAGCGAATATGTGGGGAGCCAACAGTACTTC. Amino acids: CAGSEYVGSQQYF.

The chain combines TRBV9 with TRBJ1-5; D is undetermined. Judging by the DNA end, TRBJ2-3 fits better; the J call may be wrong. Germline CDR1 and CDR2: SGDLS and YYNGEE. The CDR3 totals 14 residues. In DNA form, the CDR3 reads TGTGCCAGCAGCACTCAGAAGGCCCCGAGGCCCCAGTATTTT. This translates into CASSTQKAPRPQYF.

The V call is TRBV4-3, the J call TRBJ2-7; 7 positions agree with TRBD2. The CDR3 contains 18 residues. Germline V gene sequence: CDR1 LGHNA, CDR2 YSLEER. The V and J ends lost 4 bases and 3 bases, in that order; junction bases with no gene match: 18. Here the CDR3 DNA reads TGCGCCAGCAGCCTAGCATTGACGGGGGGTCACATTAGCTACGAGCAGTACTTC. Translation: CASSLALTGGHISYEQYF.

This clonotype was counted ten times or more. As DNA, the CDR3 is TGTGCCAGCAGTGACGGCGATGAGCAGTTCTTC. Its protein is CASSDGDEQFF. This chain connects TRBV6-2 or TRBV6-3 to TRBJ2-1, with no clear D. Trimming took 5 bases from V and 8 from J, leaving 7 bases between them. The CDR3 is 11 amino acids. Germline V CDR1 and CDR2: MNHEY, SVGEGT.

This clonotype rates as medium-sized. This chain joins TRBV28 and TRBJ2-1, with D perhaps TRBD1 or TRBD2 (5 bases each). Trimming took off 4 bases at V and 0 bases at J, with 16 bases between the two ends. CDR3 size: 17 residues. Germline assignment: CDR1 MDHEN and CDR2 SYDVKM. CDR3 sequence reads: CASSSPLGTSSYNEQFF. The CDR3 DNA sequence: TGTGCCAGCAGTTCACCGTTGGGGACCAGCTCCTACAATGAGCAGTTCTTC.